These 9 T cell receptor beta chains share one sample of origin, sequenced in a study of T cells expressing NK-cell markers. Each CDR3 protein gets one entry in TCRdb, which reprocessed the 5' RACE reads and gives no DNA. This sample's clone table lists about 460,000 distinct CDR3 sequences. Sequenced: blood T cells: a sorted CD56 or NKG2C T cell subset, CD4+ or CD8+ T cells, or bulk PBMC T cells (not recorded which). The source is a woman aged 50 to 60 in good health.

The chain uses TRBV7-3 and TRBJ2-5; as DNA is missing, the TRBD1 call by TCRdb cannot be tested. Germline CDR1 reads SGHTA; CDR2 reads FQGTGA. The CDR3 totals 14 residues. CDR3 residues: CASSLGTVKETQYF.

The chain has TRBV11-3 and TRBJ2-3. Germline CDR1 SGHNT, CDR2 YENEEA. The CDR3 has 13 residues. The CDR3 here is CASSLQGRDTQYF.

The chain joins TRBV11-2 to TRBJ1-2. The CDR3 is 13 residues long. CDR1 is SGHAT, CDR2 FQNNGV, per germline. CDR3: CASSLRLFRGYTF.

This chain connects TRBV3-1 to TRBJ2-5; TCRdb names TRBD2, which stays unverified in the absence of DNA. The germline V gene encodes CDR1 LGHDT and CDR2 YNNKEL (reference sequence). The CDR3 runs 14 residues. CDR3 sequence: CASSYASKRETQYF.

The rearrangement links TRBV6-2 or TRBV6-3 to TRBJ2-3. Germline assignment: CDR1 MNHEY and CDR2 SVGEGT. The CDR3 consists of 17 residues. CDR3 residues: CASSYNPTESWSDTQYF.

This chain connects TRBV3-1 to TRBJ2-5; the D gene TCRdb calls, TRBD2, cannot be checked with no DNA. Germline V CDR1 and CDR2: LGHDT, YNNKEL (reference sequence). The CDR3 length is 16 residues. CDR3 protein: CASSLRLAGLQETQYF.

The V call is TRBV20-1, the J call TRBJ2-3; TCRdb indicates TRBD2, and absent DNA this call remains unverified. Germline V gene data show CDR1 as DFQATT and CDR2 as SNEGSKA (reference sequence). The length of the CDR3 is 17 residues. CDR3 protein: CSARARGLAGITDTQYF.

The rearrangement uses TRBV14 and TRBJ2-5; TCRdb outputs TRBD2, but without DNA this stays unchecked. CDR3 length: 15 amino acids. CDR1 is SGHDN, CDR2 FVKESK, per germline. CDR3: CASSQDLVAAETQYF.

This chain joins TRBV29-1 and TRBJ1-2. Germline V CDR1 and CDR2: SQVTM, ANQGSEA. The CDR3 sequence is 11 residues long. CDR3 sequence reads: CSVTANYGYTF.